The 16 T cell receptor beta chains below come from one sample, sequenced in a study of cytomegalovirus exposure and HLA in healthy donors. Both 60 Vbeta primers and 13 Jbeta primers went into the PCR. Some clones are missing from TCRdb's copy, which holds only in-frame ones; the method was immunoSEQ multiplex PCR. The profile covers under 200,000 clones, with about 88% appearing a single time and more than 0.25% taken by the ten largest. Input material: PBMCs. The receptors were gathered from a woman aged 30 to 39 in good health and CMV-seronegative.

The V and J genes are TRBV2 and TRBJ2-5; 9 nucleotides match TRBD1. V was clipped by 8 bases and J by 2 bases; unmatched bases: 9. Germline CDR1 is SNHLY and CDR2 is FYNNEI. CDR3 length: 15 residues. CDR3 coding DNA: TGTGCCAGCTACAAAACAGGGGGCGGTCAAGAGACCCAGTACTTC. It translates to CASYKTGGGQETQYF.

DNA of the CDR3: TGCGCCAGCAGCTTGGTCGGGACTAGCGGGAGAAAGGATGAGCAGTTCTTC. Its protein is CASSLVGTSGRKDEQFF. The genes are TRBV5-1 and TRBJ2-1, with 14 bases identical to TRBD2. CDR3 length equals 17 residues. V trimming: 0 bases; J trimming: 8 bases; junction bases outside the gene matches: 7. Germline V CDR1 and CDR2: SGHRS, YFSETQ.

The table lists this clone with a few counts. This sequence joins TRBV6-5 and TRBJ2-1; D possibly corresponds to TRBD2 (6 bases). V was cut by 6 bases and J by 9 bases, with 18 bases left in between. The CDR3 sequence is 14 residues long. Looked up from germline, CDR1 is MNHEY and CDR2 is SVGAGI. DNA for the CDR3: TGTGCCAGCAGCCCACTCATGGGGGGTTTTGAGCAGTTCTTC. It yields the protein CASSPLMGGFEQFF.

The CDR3 DNA follows: TGTGCCAGCAGTTTATGGGGGACGGACTACACAGATACGCAGTATTTT. Encoded protein: CASSLWGTDYTDTQYF. The chain links TRBV27 to TRBJ2-3; a possible D gene is TRBD2 (6 bases). This CDR3 comprises 16 residues. Germline values: CDR1 MNHEY, CDR2 SMNVEV (reference sequence). V was trimmed by 1 base and J by 2 bases, leaving 13 bases between them.

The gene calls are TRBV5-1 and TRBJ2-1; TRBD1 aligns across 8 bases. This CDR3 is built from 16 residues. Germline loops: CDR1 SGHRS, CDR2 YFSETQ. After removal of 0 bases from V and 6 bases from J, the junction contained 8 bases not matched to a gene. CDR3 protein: CASSLEGRGPLNEQFF. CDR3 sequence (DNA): TGCGCCAGCAGCTTGGAAGGCAGGGGGCCCCTCAATGAGCAGTTCTTC.

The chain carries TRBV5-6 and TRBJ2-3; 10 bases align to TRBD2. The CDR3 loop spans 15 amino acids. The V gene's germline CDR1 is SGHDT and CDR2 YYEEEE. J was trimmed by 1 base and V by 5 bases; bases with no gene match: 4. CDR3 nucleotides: TGTGCCAGCAGGCGAACTAGCGGGGGCACAGATACGCAGTATTTT. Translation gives CASRRTSGGTDTQYF.

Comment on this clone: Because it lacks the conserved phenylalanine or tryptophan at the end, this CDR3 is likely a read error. The CDR3 loop reads CASSLLAKLGEQYL. The CDR3 DNA sequence: TGTGCCAGCAGTTTACTAGCCAAGCTGGGCGAGCAGTACCTC. This chain joins TRBV28 and TRBJ2-7, with D possibly matching TRBD2 (5 bases). The CDR3 length is 14 residues. Trimming took off 2 bases at V and 6 bases at J, with 14 bases between the two ends. Germline-derived CDR1 and CDR2 are MDHEN and SYDVKM.

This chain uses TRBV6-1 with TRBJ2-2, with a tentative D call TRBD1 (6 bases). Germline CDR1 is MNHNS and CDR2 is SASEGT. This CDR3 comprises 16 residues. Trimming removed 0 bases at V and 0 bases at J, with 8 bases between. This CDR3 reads CASSEAWGPNTGELFF. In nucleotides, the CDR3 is TGTGCCAGCAGTGAAGCGTGGGGGCCGAACACCGGGGAGCTGTTTTTT.

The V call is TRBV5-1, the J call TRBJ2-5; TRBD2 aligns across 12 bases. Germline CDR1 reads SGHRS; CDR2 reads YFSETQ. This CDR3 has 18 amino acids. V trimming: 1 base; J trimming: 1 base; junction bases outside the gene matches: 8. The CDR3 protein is CASSLRLAGAASQETQYF. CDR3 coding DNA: TGCGCCAGCAGCTTGAGACTAGCGGGAGCTGCCTCCCAAGAGACCCAGTACTTC.

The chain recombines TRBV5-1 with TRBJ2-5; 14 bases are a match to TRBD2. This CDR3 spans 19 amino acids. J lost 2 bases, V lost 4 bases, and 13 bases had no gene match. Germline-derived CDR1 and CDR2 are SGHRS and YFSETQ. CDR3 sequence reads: CASSNWRGTSGRGQETQYF. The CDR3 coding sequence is TGCGCCAGCAGCAACTGGCGTGGGACTAGCGGGAGAGGGCAAGAGACCCAGTACTTC. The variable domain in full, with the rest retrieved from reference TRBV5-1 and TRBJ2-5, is KAGVTQTPRYLIKTRGQQVTLSCSPISGHRSVSWYQQTPGQGLQFLFEYFSETQRNKGNFPGRFSGRQFSNSRSEMNVSTLELGDSALYLCASSNWRGTSGRGQETQYFGPGTRLLVL.

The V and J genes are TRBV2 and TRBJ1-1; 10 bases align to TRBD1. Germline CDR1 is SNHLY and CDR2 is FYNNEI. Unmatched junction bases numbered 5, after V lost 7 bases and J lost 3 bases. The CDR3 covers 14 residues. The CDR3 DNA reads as TGTGCCAGCAACAGACAGGGGGCGGACACTGAAGCTTTCTTT. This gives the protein CASNRQGADTEAFF. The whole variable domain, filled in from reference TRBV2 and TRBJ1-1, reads EPEVTQTPSHQVTQMGQEVILRCVPISNHLYFYWYRQILGQKVEFLVSFYNNEISEKSEIFDDQFSVERPDGSNFTLKIRSTKLEDSAMYFCASNRQGADTEAFFGQGTRLTVV.

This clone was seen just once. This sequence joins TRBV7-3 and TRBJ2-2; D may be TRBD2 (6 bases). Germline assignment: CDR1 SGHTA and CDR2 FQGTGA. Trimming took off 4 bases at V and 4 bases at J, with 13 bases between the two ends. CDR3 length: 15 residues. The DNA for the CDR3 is TGTGCCAGCAGCTCCAACGGGGGTGGCACCGGGGAGCTGTTTTTT. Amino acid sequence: CASSSNGGGTGELFF.

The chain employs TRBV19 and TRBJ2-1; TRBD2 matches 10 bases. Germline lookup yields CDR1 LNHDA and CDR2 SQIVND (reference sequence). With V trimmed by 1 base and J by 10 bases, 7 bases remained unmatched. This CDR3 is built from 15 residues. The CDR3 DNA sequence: TGTGCCAGTAGTATAGTGTTCAGCGGGAGGGTGGAGCAGTTCTTC. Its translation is CASSIVFSGRVEQFF.

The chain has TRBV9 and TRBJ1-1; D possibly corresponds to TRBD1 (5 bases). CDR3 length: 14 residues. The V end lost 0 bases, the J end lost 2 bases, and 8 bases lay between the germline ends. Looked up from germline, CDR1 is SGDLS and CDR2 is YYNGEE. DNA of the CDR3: TGTGCCAGCAGCGTAGCGGGGGATAACACTGAAGCTTTCTTT. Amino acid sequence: CASSVAGDNTEAFF.

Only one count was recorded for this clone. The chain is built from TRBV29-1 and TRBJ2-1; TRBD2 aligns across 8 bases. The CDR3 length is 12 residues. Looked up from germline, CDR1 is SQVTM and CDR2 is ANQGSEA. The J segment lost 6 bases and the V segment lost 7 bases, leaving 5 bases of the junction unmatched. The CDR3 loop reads CSAYGTSNEQFF. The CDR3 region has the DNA TGCAGCGCGTACGGGACTAGCAATGAGCAGTTCTTC.

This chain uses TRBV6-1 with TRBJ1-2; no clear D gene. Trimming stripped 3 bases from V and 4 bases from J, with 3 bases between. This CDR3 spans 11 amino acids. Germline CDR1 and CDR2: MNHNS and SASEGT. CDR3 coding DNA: TGTGCCAGCAGTGATCGCTATGGCTACACCTTC. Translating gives CASSDRYGYTF.